These T cell receptor beta chains were read from a single sample in a study of CD8+ T cells in alopecia areata. The data were produced by immunoSEQ multiplex PCR, yet TCRdb's version contains in-frame clones alone and is incomplete. Of around 50,000 clones in the sample, roughly 96% were seen once. The sample here was CD8+ T cells sorted from blood, taken at week 0. The receptors derive from a human donor with alopecia areata. CDR3s include the opening cysteine and the closing phenylalanine or tryptophan. The order of the fields is V gene, D gene, J gene, clone size, CDR3 DNA, CDR3 protein. The D gene is left open where the match is weak. The size entry is marked missing in some rows and otherwise reads once, few, many or a size class.

v_call: TRBV14; d_call: .; j_call: TRBJ2-7; clone_size: .; cdr3_nt: TGTGCCAGCAGCCAAGATCCGGGCGGGGCTCTCTCCTACGAGCAGTACTTC; cdr3_aa: CASSQDPGGALSYEQYF
v_call: TRBV4-2; d_call: TRBD2; j_call: TRBJ2-7; clone_size: .; cdr3_nt: TGTGCCAGCAGCCAAGGACTAGCGGGGGGGGACGGCTACGAGCAGTACTTC; cdr3_aa: CASSQGLAGGDGYEQYF
v_call: TRBV7-9; d_call: .; j_call: TRBJ2-1; clone_size: .; cdr3_nt: TGTGCCAGCAGCTCCCCTTGGGAGAATGAGCAGTTCTTC; cdr3_aa: CASSSPWENEQFF
v_call: TRBV4-1; d_call: .; j_call: TRBJ2-1; clone_size: .; cdr3_nt: TGCGCCAGCAGCCAAGAAGACAGTTACCAGTTCTTC; cdr3_aa: CASSQEDSYQFF
v_call: TRBV5-6; d_call: .; j_call: TRBJ1-1; clone_size: .; cdr3_nt: TGTGCCAGCAGCTTCGCAGGGAACACTGAAGCTTTCTTT; cdr3_aa: CASSFAGNTEAFF
v_call: TRBV2; d_call: .; j_call: TRBJ2-7; clone_size: once; cdr3_nt: TGTGCCAGCGATACAGGTGGGGGTACCTACGAGCAGTACTTC; cdr3_aa: CASDTGGGTYEQYF
v_call: TRBV6-5; d_call: .; j_call: TRBJ2-1; clone_size: .; cdr3_nt: TGTGCCAGCAGTTACATCCTAGGGGGAGGCGATGAGCAGTTCTTC; cdr3_aa: CASSYILGGGDEQFF
v_call: TRBV29-1; d_call: .; j_call: TRBJ1-2; clone_size: .; cdr3_nt: TGCAGCGGAGGAGAAGCTAACTATGGCTACACCTTC; cdr3_aa: CSGGEANYGYTF
v_call: TRBV5-1; d_call: .; j_call: TRBJ2-5; clone_size: once; cdr3_nt: TGCGCCAGCAGCTTACGCGGAGCTGAAGAGACCCAGTACTTC; cdr3_aa: CASSLRGAEETQYF
v_call: TRBV15; d_call: .; j_call: TRBJ1-2; clone_size: .; cdr3_nt: TGTGCCACCAGCAGAGATAGAGGTGGGTTGGCCGCGGGAGGCTACACCTTC; cdr3_aa: CATSRDRGGLAAGGYTF
v_call: TRBV7-2; d_call: .; j_call: TRBJ2-2; clone_size: .; cdr3_nt: TGTGCCAGCAGCTTATTTAGACAAGCGAACACCGGGGAGCTGTTTTTT; cdr3_aa: CASSLFRQANTGELFF